This T cell receptor beta chain was documented in a study of CD8 T cells in ankylosing spondylitis (dated by TCRdb to about 2017). Regarding the complete study: The study set out to find disease-linked TCR variants by profiling T cell receptor beta repertoires in ankylosing spondylitis patients and healthy donors. The full study cohort comprised about 23 ankylosing spondylitis patients and roughly 110 healthy donors. Samples of peripheral blood were taken, and for ankylosing spondylitis patients, synovial fluid was collected as well.

V is shortened by 5 bases, J by 0 bases, and the region joining them spans 12 bases. According to the germline V gene, CDR1 reads SGHTA and CDR2 reads FQGTGA. The cysteine opens and the phenylalanine closes a CDR3 of 15 amino acids. Here the CDR3 DNA is all that survives: 45 bases in frame from base 1. A word on this clonotype: Which antigen it targets is not known. No base quality values were provided; no much bigger clone lies one nucleotide off.

What the research found in general, with its limitations: A CD8+ phenotype was shown by the disease-linked clones, which were found at relatively low frequencies in peripheral blood. According to the report, matched synovial fluid samples from ankylosing spondylitis patients were significantly enriched for the disease-linked clones. Blood from ankylosing spondylitis patients appeared to be characterized by a TCR beta motif composed of 7 to 9 highly homologous amino acid variants. Some of the motif variants had been reported before in the synovial fluid and blood of reactive arthritis patients, a finding that suggests common disease-initiation mechanisms.

The data were produced on an Illumina HiSeq 2500. TCR beta libraries were prepared by quantitative 5'-RACE with molecular barcodes. On the study's bioinformatics: Disease-linked TCR variants were identified with a new computational method built on a probabilistic model of VDJ rearrangement. The public reads were quality trimmed at Q25 with fastp and then assembled into clones with MiXCR by TCRdb, keeping productive beta chains. For every CDR3 protein sequence, its rows merge into one entry that carries the most common genes and DNA. The authors' filters were not applied to this entry. For this sample the table gives some 800,000 distinct CDR3 sequences, of which approximately 12% were detected only once. Together, the top ten hold about 0.5% of the sample.

This TCR came from a male donor with ankylosing spondylitis. In this chain, TRBV7-3 is recombined with TRBJ2-3; perhaps TRBD2 is the D gene, with 6 bases matching. Input material: blood, either unsorted or a sorted T cell fraction (not recorded which). DNA sequence: TGTGCCAGCAGCCCTGGGAGGACTAGCACAGATACGCAGTATTTT. The translation is CASSPGRTSTDTQYF.